The present TCR beta chain was sequenced within a study of blood T cells in healthy people across ages. General observations from the study: Estimated diversity, derived from one million T cells, was regarded as an underestimate.

This clonotype was seen only a few times. The antigen remains undetermined. This may be a read error, as it is one base from a much larger clone. Alongside a J-beta primer mix, a sample-barcoded 5' primer served in a second PCR lasting roughly 6 to 12 cycles. Every molecule of cDNA carried a tag from a template-switch adaptor with 12 random nucleotides. One entry per CDR3 protein, called by TCRdb with MiXCR from the 5' RACE reads. The data contain 850,000 to 950,000 distinct CDR3 sequences, about 28% of them seen just once; the ten biggest clones take up 17%. The germline gives CDR1 SQVTM, CDR2 ANQGSEA. The CDR3 has 14 residues. V was clipped by 6 bases and J by 11 bases; unmatched bases: 14. Total RNA, at least 6 micrograms per sample, was extracted from PBMCs.

The genes are TRBV29-1 and TRBJ2-5, with 11 bases lining up with TRBD1. The receptor comes from a woman aged 80 or over in good health. The sequenced sample consisted of blood. CDR3 loop: CSVRGTGGYNEQYF. In DNA, the CDR3 is TGCAGCGTCCGCGGGACAGGGGGTTACAATGAGCAGTACTTC. The complete variable domain, with remaining parts taken from reference TRBV29-1 and TRBJ2-5, reads SAVISQKPSRDICQRGTSLTIQCQVDSQVTMMFWYRQQPGQSLTLIATANQGSEATYESGFVIDKFPISRPNLTFSTLTVSNMSPEDSSIYLCSVRGTGGYNEQYFGPGTRLLVL.